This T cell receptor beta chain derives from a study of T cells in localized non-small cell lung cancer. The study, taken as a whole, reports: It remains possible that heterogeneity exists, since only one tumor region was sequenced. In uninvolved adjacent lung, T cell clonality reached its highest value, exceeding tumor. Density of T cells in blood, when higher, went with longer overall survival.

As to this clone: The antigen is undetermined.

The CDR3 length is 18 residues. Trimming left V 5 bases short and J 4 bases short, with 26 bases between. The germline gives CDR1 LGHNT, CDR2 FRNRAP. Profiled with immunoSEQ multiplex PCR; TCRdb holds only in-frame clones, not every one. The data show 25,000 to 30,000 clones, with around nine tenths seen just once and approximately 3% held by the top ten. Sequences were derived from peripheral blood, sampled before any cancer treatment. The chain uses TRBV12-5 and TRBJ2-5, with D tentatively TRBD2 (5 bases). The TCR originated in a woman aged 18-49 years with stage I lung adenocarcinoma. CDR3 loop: CASGPTSTAASLAETQYF. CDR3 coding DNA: TGTGCTAGTGGTCCAACTTCCACCGCGGCGAGCCTAGCAGAGACCCAGTACTTC.